This T cell receptor beta chain was documented in a study of cytomegalovirus exposure and HLA in healthy donors. The sample holds a few counts of this clone. The PCR had 60 Vbeta and 13 Jbeta primers. Profiling relied on immunoSEQ multiplex PCR, and the TCRdb table lists in-frame clones only, not all of them. The sample has 130,000 or so clones; about 9.1% are singletons. CDR1 is SNHLY and CDR2 is FYNNEI in the germline V gene. CDR3 length: 13 residues. Trimming removed 7 bases from V and 4 bases from J, with 14 bases in between. The TCR sequence derives from a woman between 35 and 50 years old in good health and CMV-seropositive. The rearrangement joins TRBV2 to TRBJ2-7; maybe TRBD2 (5 bases). Sequences were obtained from PBMCs. The CDR3 nucleotides are TGTGCCAGCACCCCAGACGGGGAGTACGAGCAGTACTTC. Translating it yields CASTPDGEYEQYF.